This TCR beta chain originates from a study of PD-1 blockade in classical Hodgkin lymphoma. Study-level points and caveats: Healthy donors were reported to have higher baseline TCR diversity than newly diagnosed patients. Complete responders matched newly diagnosed patients in baseline diversity. Those patients who began receiving nivolumab less than 1 year after ASCT had lower diversity, and they were excluded.

This CDR3 is 13 amino acids long. V was shortened by 3 bases and J by 3 bases, with 6 bases between the two germline ends. Per germline, CDR1 SQVTM and CDR2 ANQGSEA. Libraries were prepared by immunoSEQ multiplex PCR; TCRdb keeps only in-frame clonotypes and omits some of them. The sample yields about 26,000 clones, 67% seen once. Each patient relapsed following autologous stem cell transplantation, and prior brentuximab vedotin exposure differed. About this clone: What it binds is not known.

This receptor was identified in a human donor with classical Hodgkin lymphoma. Sample: peripheral blood mononuclear cells (PBMCs), taken before the second cycle of nivolumab. The J gene is TRBJ2-6, the V gene TRBV29-1; no firm D call. CDR3 loop: CSVDPGGANVLTF. CDR3 DNA sequence: TGCAGCGTTGATCCGGGTGGGGCCAACGTCCTGACTTTC.